A selection of T cell receptor beta chains follows, all from one sample in a study of early T cells in non-severe SARS-CoV-2 infection. MiXCR was run by TCRdb on the 5' RACE reads, yielding one entry per CDR3 protein. The sample lists tens of thousands of distinct CDR3 sequences, approximately 4.6% seen once, with just under 8% in the top ten. The specimen sequenced was whole blood. The receptors derive from an adult who was a healthcare worker with PCR-confirmed SARS-CoV-2 infection or an uninfected control (not recorded which). Both conserved end residues are part of each CDR3. Fields, in order: D gene, J gene, clone size, V gene, CDR3 length, CDR3 protein, CDR3 DNA. A D gene is named only where the DNA matches it firmly. Clone size is given for some rows only: seen once, a few or many times, or a class if the clone is expanded.

D gene: TRBD1
J gene: TRBJ1-6
clone size: many
V gene: TRBV9
CDR3 length: 14
CDR3 protein: CASSVGQGNSPLHF
CDR3 DNA: TGTGCCAGCAGCGTAGGACAGGGGAATTCACCCCTCCACTTT

D gene: NA
J gene: TRBJ2-3
clone size: many
V gene: TRBV13
CDR3 length: 13
CDR3 protein: CAFWREVTDTQYF
CDR3 DNA: TGTGCGTTCTGGAGGGAGGTCACAGATACGCAGTATTTT

D gene: NA
J gene: TRBJ2-3
clone size: many
V gene: TRBV3-2
CDR3 length: 14
CDR3 protein: CASSQEIGTDTQYF
CDR3 DNA: TGTGCCAGCAGCCAAGAGATAGGCACAGATACGCAGTATTTT

D gene: NA
J gene: TRBJ2-7
clone size: many
V gene: TRBV2
CDR3 length: 12
CDR3 protein: CASSEQGQEQYF
CDR3 DNA: TGTGCCAGCAGTGAGCAGGGCCAAGAGCAGTACTTC

D gene: TRBD2
J gene: TRBJ2-7
clone size: many
V gene: TRBV28
CDR3 length: 15
CDR3 protein: CASRQRGYSSYEQYF
CDR3 DNA: TGTGCCAGCAGGCAGCGGGGCTACAGCTCCTACGAGCAGTACTTC

D gene: TRBD1
J gene: TRBJ2-1
clone size: NA
V gene: TRBV7-6
CDR3 length: 17
CDR3 protein: CASSLASRGSSYNEQFF
CDR3 DNA: TGTGCCAGCAGCTTAGCGTCCAGGGGGTCGTCGTACAATGAGCAGTTCTTC

D gene: TRBD1
J gene: TRBJ2-5
clone size: many
V gene: TRBV10-2
CDR3 length: 14
CDR3 protein: CASAATRGRETQYF
CDR3 DNA: TGCGCCAGCGCCGCCACCAGGGGGCGAGAGACCCAGTACTTC

D gene: TRBD2
J gene: TRBJ2-3
clone size: many
V gene: TRBV5-1
CDR3 length: 18
CDR3 protein: CASSHERRRGGATDTQYF
CDR3 DNA: TGCGCCAGCAGTCACGAACGACGTCGCGGGGGGGCCACAGATACGCAGTATTTT

D gene: TRBD1
J gene: TRBJ2-5
clone size: few
V gene: TRBV11-2
CDR3 length: 13
CDR3 protein: CASSFDRGETQYF
CDR3 DNA: TGTGCCAGCAGTTTTGACAGGGGAGAGACCCAGTACTTC

D gene: NA
J gene: TRBJ2-5
clone size: NA
V gene: TRBV10-3
CDR3 length: 11
CDR3 protein: CAIRNQETQYF
CDR3 DNA: TGTGCCATCAGGAACCAAGAGACCCAGTACTTC

D gene: NA
J gene: TRBJ2-2
clone size: few
V gene: TRBV12-3/TRBV12-4
CDR3 length: 15
CDR3 protein: CASTPRGAFIGELFF
CDR3 DNA: TGTGCCAGCACTCCAAGGGGGGCGTTTATCGGGGAGCTGTTTTTT

D gene: NA
J gene: TRBJ2-1
clone size: many
V gene: TRBV6-1
CDR3 length: 12
CDR3 protein: CASSDLYNEQFF
CDR3 DNA: TGTGCCAGCAGTGACCTGTACAATGAGCAGTTCTTC

D gene: NA
J gene: TRBJ2-1
clone size: many
V gene: TRBV28
CDR3 length: 14
CDR3 protein: CASSPRLAPNEQFF
CDR3 DNA: TGTGCCAGCAGTCCCCGGCTAGCCCCCAATGAGCAGTTCTTC

D gene: TRBD1
J gene: TRBJ2-2
clone size: many
V gene: TRBV28
CDR3 length: 14
CDR3 protein: CASSLRTGNGELFF
CDR3 DNA: TGTGCCAGCAGTCTCAGGACAGGGAACGGGGAGCTGTTTTTT

D gene: NA
J gene: TRBJ1-5
clone size: NA
V gene: TRBV6-2/TRBV6-3
CDR3 length: 11
CDR3 protein: CASRILQPQHF
CDR3 DNA: TGTGCCAGCAGGATTCTGCAGCCCCAGCATTTT

D gene: TRBD1
J gene: TRBJ1-2
clone size: many
V gene: TRBV27
CDR3 length: 16
CDR3 protein: CASSLTTGKGALGYTF
CDR3 DNA: TGTGCCAGCAGTTTAACCACGGGGAAGGGGGCGTTGGGCTACACCTTC

D gene: NA
J gene: TRBJ1-6
clone size: many
V gene: TRBV28
CDR3 length: 13
CDR3 protein: CASSFPGRAPLHF
CDR3 DNA: TGTGCCAGCAGTTTCCCGGGACGGGCACCCCTCCACTTT

D gene: NA
J gene: TRBJ1-1
clone size: NA
V gene: TRBV5-4
CDR3 length: 13
CDR3 protein: CASSLWGAPEAFF
CDR3 DNA: TGTGCCAGCAGCTTGTGGGGGGCCCCTGAAGCTTTCTTT

D gene: NA
J gene: TRBJ2-2
clone size: many
V gene: TRBV20-1
CDR3 length: 8
CDR3 protein: CTIGELFF
CDR3 DNA: TGCACAATTGGGGAGCTGTTTTTT

D gene: TRBD1
J gene: TRBJ2-2
clone size: NA
V gene: TRBV12-3/TRBV12-4
CDR3 length: 16
CDR3 protein: CASSLPRAGGGGELFF
CDR3 DNA: TGTGCCAGCAGTTTACCCCGAGCAGGGGGCGGCGGGGAGCTGTTTTTT

D gene: TRBD1
J gene: TRBJ2-7
clone size: NA
V gene: TRBV5-1
CDR3 length: 14
CDR3 protein: CASSLEQGDYEQYF
CDR3 DNA: TGCGCCAGCAGCTTGGAGCAGGGGGACTACGAGCAGTACTTC

D gene: TRBD1
J gene: TRBJ2-7
clone size: many
V gene: TRBV11-2
CDR3 length: 13
CDR3 protein: CASSFTDRGEQYF
CDR3 DNA: TGTGCCAGCAGCTTTACTGACAGGGGTGAGCAGTACTTC

D gene: NA
J gene: TRBJ1-4
clone size: few
V gene: TRBV4-3
CDR3 length: 15
CDR3 protein: CASSLRQSTNEKLFF
CDR3 DNA: TGCGCCAGCAGCCTGAGACAGTCAACTAATGAAAAACTGTTTTTT

D gene: NA
J gene: TRBJ1-1
clone size: many
V gene: TRBV28
CDR3 length: 16
CDR3 protein: CASSSPGQSMNTEAFF
CDR3 DNA: TGTGCCAGCAGTTCCCCGGGACAAAGCATGAACACTGAAGCTTTCTTT

D gene: NA
J gene: TRBJ1-6
clone size: NA
V gene: TRBV3-1
CDR3 length: 15
CDR3 protein: CASSQPGPYNSPLHF
CDR3 DNA: TGTGCCAGCAGCCAACCGGGACCTTATAATTCACCCCTCCACTTT

D gene: TRBD1
J gene: TRBJ1-4
clone size: many
V gene: TRBV28
CDR3 length: 15
CDR3 protein: CASSLIGQGNEKLFF
CDR3 DNA: TGTGCCAGCAGTTTAATCGGACAGGGGAATGAAAAACTGTTTTTT

D gene: NA
J gene: TRBJ1-1
clone size: NA
V gene: TRBV3-1
CDR3 length: 15
CDR3 protein: CASSQDPRGGTEAFF
CDR3 DNA: TGTGCCAGCAGCCAAGATCCCAGGGGCGGCACTGAAGCTTTCTTT

D gene: TRBD2
J gene: TRBJ2-5
clone size: few
V gene: TRBV6-4
CDR3 length: 15
CDR3 protein: CASSAASGGQETQYF
CDR3 DNA: TGTGCCAGCAGTGCCGCTAGCGGGGGACAAGAGACCCAGTACTTC

D gene: TRBD2
J gene: TRBJ2-1
clone size: many
V gene: TRBV5-8
CDR3 length: 15
CDR3 protein: CASSVAGGPGNEQFF
CDR3 DNA: TGTGCCAGCAGCGTAGCGGGGGGGCCTGGGAATGAGCAGTTCTTC

D gene: NA
J gene: TRBJ1-5
clone size: many
V gene: TRBV2
CDR3 length: 13
CDR3 protein: CASTTHGNQPQHF
CDR3 DNA: TGTGCCAGCACCACTCATGGCAATCAGCCCCAGCATTTT

D gene: NA
J gene: TRBJ1-6
clone size: many
V gene: TRBV28
CDR3 length: 16
CDR3 protein: CASSQHGSSYNSPLHF
CDR3 DNA: TGTGCCAGCAGTCAACACGGGAGCTCCTATAATTCACCCCTCCACTTT

D gene: NA
J gene: TRBJ2-3
clone size: many
V gene: TRBV7-6
CDR3 length: 14
CDR3 protein: CASSSTSNRVPQYF
CDR3 DNA: TGTGCCAGCAGCTCCACGAGCAACCGGGTTCCGCAGTATTTT

D gene: NA
J gene: TRBJ2-7
clone size: NA
V gene: TRBV10-2
CDR3 length: 12
CDR3 protein: CASGGRAYEQYF
CDR3 DNA: TGCGCCAGCGGCGGCAGGGCCTACGAGCAGTACTTC

D gene: TRBD2
J gene: TRBJ2-4
clone size: many
V gene: TRBV7-9
CDR3 length: 13
CDR3 protein: CASSPGGKNIQYF
CDR3 DNA: TGTGCCAGCAGCCCGGGGGGTAAAAACATTCAGTACTTC

D gene: NA
J gene: TRBJ2-5
clone size: many
V gene: TRBV7-9
CDR3 length: 16
CDR3 protein: CASSLDNAGPRETQYF
CDR3 DNA: TGTGCCAGCAGCTTAGATAATGCAGGGCCCAGGGAGACCCAGTACTTC

D gene: NA
J gene: TRBJ2-2
clone size: many
V gene: TRBV12-3/TRBV12-4
CDR3 length: 13
CDR3 protein: CASIDRNTGELFF
CDR3 DNA: TGTGCCAGCATCGACAGGAACACCGGGGAGCTGTTTTTT

D gene: NA
J gene: TRBJ1-1
clone size: many
V gene: TRBV7-3
CDR3 length: 13
CDR3 protein: CASSLSGPLEAFF
CDR3 DNA: TGTGCCAGCAGCTTATCGGGGCCTCTTGAAGCTTTCTTT

D gene: TRBD1
J gene: TRBJ2-6
clone size: many
V gene: TRBV7-3
CDR3 length: 16
CDR3 protein: CASSSTGGAGANVLTF
CDR3 DNA: TGTGCCAGCAGCTCTACAGGGGGCGCCGGGGCCAACGTCCTGACTTTC

D gene: NA
J gene: TRBJ2-1
clone size: many
V gene: TRBV27
CDR3 length: 14
CDR3 protein: CASSFSREGDEQFF
CDR3 DNA: TGTGCCAGCAGTTTCTCCAGGGAGGGGGATGAGCAGTTCTTC

D gene: TRBD2
J gene: TRBJ2-3
clone size: many
V gene: TRBV7-2
CDR3 length: 15
CDR3 protein: CASSRLAGVTDTQYF
CDR3 DNA: TGTGCCAGCAGTCGACTAGCGGGGGTCACAGATACGCAGTATTTT

D gene: NA
J gene: TRBJ1-1
clone size: many
V gene: TRBV7-6
CDR3 length: 15
CDR3 protein: CASSLAWSAPTEAFF
CDR3 DNA: TGTGCCAGCAGCTTGGCGTGGTCAGCCCCCACTGAAGCTTTCTTT

D gene: TRBD1
J gene: TRBJ1-6
clone size: many
V gene: TRBV20-1
CDR3 length: 14
CDR3 protein: CSASKTEGASPLHF
CDR3 DNA: TGCAGTGCTAGCAAGACGGAGGGGGCTTCACCCCTCCACTTT

D gene: TRBD1
J gene: TRBJ1-1
clone size: many
V gene: TRBV12-3/TRBV12-4
CDR3 length: 15
CDR3 protein: CASSLGTGGGTEAFF
CDR3 DNA: TGTGCCAGCAGTTTAGGGACAGGGGGTGGCACTGAAGCTTTCTTT

D gene: NA
J gene: TRBJ2-7
clone size: NA
V gene: TRBV7-2
CDR3 length: 12
CDR3 protein: CASSTDTYEQYF
CDR3 DNA: TGTGCCAGCAGCACAGATACCTACGAGCAGTACTTC